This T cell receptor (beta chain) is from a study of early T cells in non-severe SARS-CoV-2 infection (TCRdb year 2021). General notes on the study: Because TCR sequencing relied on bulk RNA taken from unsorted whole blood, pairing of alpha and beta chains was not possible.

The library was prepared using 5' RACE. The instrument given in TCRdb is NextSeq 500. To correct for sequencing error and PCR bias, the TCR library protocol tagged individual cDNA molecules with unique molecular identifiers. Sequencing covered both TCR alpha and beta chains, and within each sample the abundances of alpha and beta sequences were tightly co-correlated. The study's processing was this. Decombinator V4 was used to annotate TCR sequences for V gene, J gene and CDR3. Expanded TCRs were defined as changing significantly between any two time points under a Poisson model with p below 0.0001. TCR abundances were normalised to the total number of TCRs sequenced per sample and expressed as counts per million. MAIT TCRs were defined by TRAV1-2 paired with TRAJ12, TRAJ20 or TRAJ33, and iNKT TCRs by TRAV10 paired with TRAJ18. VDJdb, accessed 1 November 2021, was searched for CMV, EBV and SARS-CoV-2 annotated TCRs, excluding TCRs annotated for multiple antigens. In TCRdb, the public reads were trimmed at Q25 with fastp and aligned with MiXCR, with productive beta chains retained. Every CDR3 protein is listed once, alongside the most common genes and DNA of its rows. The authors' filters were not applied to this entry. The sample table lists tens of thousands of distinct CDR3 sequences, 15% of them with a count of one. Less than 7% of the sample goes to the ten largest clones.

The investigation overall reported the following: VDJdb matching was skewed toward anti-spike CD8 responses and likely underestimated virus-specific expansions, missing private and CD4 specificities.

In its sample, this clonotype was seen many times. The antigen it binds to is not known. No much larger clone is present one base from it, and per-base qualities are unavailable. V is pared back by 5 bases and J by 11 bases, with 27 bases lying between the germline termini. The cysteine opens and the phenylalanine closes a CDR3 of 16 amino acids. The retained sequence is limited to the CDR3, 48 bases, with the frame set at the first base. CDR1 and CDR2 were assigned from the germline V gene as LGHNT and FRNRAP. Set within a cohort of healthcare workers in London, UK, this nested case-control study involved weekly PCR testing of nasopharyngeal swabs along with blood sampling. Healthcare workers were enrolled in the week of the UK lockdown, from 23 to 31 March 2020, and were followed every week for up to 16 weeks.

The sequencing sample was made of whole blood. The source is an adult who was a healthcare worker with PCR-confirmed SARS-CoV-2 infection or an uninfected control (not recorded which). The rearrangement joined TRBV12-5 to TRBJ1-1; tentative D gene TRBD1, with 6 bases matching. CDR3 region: CASGPPGPGPEGGAFF. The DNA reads TGTGCTAGTGGTCCGCCCGGGCCGGGGCCCGAAGGGGGGGCTTTCTTT.